The 25 T cell receptor beta chains given below trace back to one sample, sequenced in a study of blood T cell repertoires in COVID-19. The data were produced by immunoSEQ multiplex PCR, yet TCRdb's version contains in-frame clones alone and is incomplete. The sample includes around 250,000 clones, 86% of them seen just once. The sample taken for sequencing was peripheral blood. All receptors derive from an older woman who had recovered from COVID-19.

This clone was observed a single time. The genes are TRBV2 and TRBJ2-2, with D possibly being TRBD1 (5 bases). CDR3 length equals 13 residues. In germline, CDR1 is SNHLY, CDR2 FYNNEI. Trimming shortened V by 7 bases and J by 3 bases, and 9 bases separated the two germline ends. CDR3 DNA sequence: TGTGCCAGCACCAACAGGTACACCGGGGAGCTGTTTTTT. Amino acids: CASTNRYTGELFF.

V is TRBV6-2 or TRBV6-3 and J is TRBJ2-7; D ambiguous. V was cut by 4 bases and J by 7 bases, with 8 bases left in between. Germline assignment: CDR1 MNHEY and CDR2 SVGEGT. The CDR3 contains 11 residues. This chain's CDR3 is CASSFIREQYF. The DNA for the CDR3 is TGTGCCAGCAGTTTCATACGGGAGCAGTACTTC.

V usage is TRBV11-2 and J usage is TRBJ1-1; D not certain. Germline assignment: CDR1 SGHAT and CDR2 FQNNGV. The CDR3 is made up of 13 amino acids. V was cut by 5 bases and J by 5 bases, with 12 bases left in between. CDR3 nucleotides: TGTGCCAGCAGCACAAGGTCGGGGACTGAAGCTTTCTTT. Translating it yields CASSTRSGTEAFF.

This sequence joins TRBV6-5 and TRBJ2-7; 8 bases are shared with TRBD1. Germline CDR1 and CDR2: MNHEY and SVGAGI. The CDR3 covers 13 residues. V shed 9 bases and J 3 bases; nucleotides not matched to a gene: 7. The CDR3 here is CARGTGTIYEQYF. The CDR3 region has the DNA TGTGCCAGGGGGACAGGAACGATCTACGAGCAGTACTTC.

CDR3 sequence reads: CAISVGGRETQYF. The DNA for the CDR3 is TGTGCCATCAGTGTCGGGGGGAGGGAGACCCAGTACTTC. The chain uses TRBV10-3 and TRBJ2-5, with 7 bases aligning to TRBD2. This CDR3 is 13 amino acids long. In germline, CDR1 is ENHRY, CDR2 SYGVKD. The ends lost 4 bases at V and 5 bases at J; junction bases unmatched: 4.

The rearrangement joins TRBV11-2 to TRBJ1-1; D is perhaps TRBD1 (6 bases). The CDR3 is 13 amino acids. The germline V gene has CDR1 SGHAT and CDR2 FQNNGV. Trimming cost V 3 bases and J 4 bases, with 9 bases left between them. The CDR3 DNA reads as TGTGCCAGCAGCTTGGCCAGGGGCACTGAAGCTTTCTTT. Encoded protein: CASSLARGTEAFF.

This chain connects TRBV3-1 (or the pseudogene TRBV3-2) to TRBJ2-7; 13 bases are shared with TRBD2. Per germline, CDR1 LGHDT and CDR2 YNNKEL (reference sequence). Unmatched junction bases numbered 3, after V lost 4 bases and J lost 3 bases. The CDR3 is made up of 15 amino acids. This CDR3 is CASSPRTSGGYEQYF. As DNA, the CDR3 is TGTGCCAGCAGCCCCCGGACTAGCGGGGGCTACGAGCAGTACTTC.

This clone was counted once. The CDR3 protein is CASSLFTENTEAFF. CDR3 nucleotide sequence: TGTGCCAGCAGCTTATTTACAGAGAACACTGAAGCTTTCTTT. This rearrangement joins TRBV7-2 to TRBJ1-1; unclear D gene. The CDR3 has 14 residues. Germline V gene lookup returns CDR1 SGHTA and CDR2 FQGNSA. V was clipped by 2 bases and J by 1 base, with 8 bases between them.

The chain links TRBV16 to TRBJ1-4, with D hard to call. Trimming cost V 3 bases and J 7 bases, with 15 bases left between them. Germline V gene lookup returns CDR1 KGHSY and CDR2 FQNENV. The CDR3 consists of 15 residues. DNA of the CDR3: TGTGCCAGCAGCCACGGGCGGGGTCTGGGTGAAAAACTGTTTTTT. Amino acid sequence: CASSHGRGLGEKLFF.

The V gene is TRBV3-1 (or the pseudogene TRBV3-2), the J gene TRBJ1-4; 9 bases map to TRBD1. The CDR3 is made up of 16 amino acids. The V gene's germline CDR1 is LGHDT and CDR2 YNNKEL (reference sequence). V lost 0 bases to trimming and J lost 4 bases; unmatched junction nucleotides: 3. The CDR3 sequence: CASSQESTGGNEKLFF. CDR3 coding DNA: TGTGCCAGCAGCCAAGAATCGACAGGGGGTAATGAAAAACTGTTTTTT.

The chain couples TRBV27 to TRBJ1-2; TRBD1 agrees at 8 bases. There are 16 residues in the CDR3. CDR1 and CDR2 (germline): MNHEY, SMNVEV (reference sequence). V dropped 6 bases and J dropped 2; count of bases not matched to a gene: 11. Here the CDR3 DNA reads TGTGCCAGCAGACCCACGGACAGGGCAATCAACTATGGCTACACCTTC. It encodes CASRPTDRAINYGYTF.

A remark on this clone: Other DNA sequences within the sample encode an identical CDR3. The V call is TRBV18, the J call TRBJ1-1; D is possibly TRBD1 (5 bases). Trimming removed 2 bases from V and 8 bases from J, with 9 bases in between. Per the germline V gene, CDR1 is KGHSH and CDR2 is LQKENI. The CDR3 has 12 amino acids. The DNA of the CDR3 is TGTGCCAGCTCACCATCAGACAGAGAAGCTTTCTTT. Translating it yields CASSPSDREAFF.

The chain combines TRBV5-1 with TRBJ2-7, with 10 bases matching TRBD2. Germline V lookup: CDR1 SGHRS, CDR2 YFSETQ. V lost 4 bases and J lost 4; bases outside the gene matches: 8. The CDR3 sequence is 15 residues long. In DNA, the CDR3 is TGCGCCAGCAGCATCTCGGGACTAGCGTCTTACGAGCAGTACTTC. It codes for CASSISGLASYEQYF. The whole variable domain, remainder taken from reference TRBV5-1 and TRBJ2-7, is KAGVTQTPRYLIKTRGQQVTLSCSPISGHRSVSWYQQTPGQGLQFLFEYFSETQRNKGNFPGRFSGRQFSNSRSEMNVSTLELGDSALYLCASSISGLASYEQYFGPGTRLTVT.

The chain employs TRBV7-9 and TRBJ2-3; 10 positions match TRBD2. Per germline, CDR1 SEHNR and CDR2 FQNEAQ (reference sequence). V lost 5 bases and J lost 3; bases outside the gene matches: 5. This CDR3 spans 15 amino acids. In nucleotides, the CDR3 is TGTGCCAGCAGCCCTTTAGCGGGGGGAACAGATACGCAGTATTTT. It is translated as CASSPLAGGTDTQYF.

The genes are TRBV7-2 and TRBJ2-3; 8 nucleotides agree with TRBD2. Looked up from germline, CDR1 is SGHTA and CDR2 is FQGNSA. V lost 4 bases and J lost 3; bases outside the gene matches: 6. CDR3 size: 15 residues. The CDR3: CASSSQASGTDTQYF. The CDR3 DNA reads TGTGCCAGCAGCTCACAAGCTAGCGGGACAGATACGCAGTATTTT.

This rearrangement joins TRBV10-3 to TRBJ1-2; D is perhaps TRBD1 (6 bases). Germline CDR1 is ENHRY and CDR2 is SYGVKD. V was shortened by 2 bases and J by 4 bases, with 8 bases between the two germline ends. The CDR3 runs 13 residues. The CDR3 is CAISEGQSYGYTF. The CDR3, as DNA: TGTGCCATCAGTGAGGGACAGTCCTATGGCTACACCTTC.

The V gene is TRBV3-1 (or the pseudogene TRBV3-2), the J gene TRBJ2-7; a weak D match, TRBD2 (6 bases). The CDR3 consists of 17 residues. The V gene lost 1 base and the J gene lost 1 base, with 17 bases spanning the gap. From germline, CDR1 is LGHDT and CDR2 YNNKEL (reference sequence). CDR3 in DNA: TGTGCCAGCAGCCAAGTTAGATTGGAGGGGTCTTCCTACGAGCAGTACTTC. It specifies CASSQVRLEGSSYEQYF.

The V gene is TRBV24-1, the J gene TRBJ1-4; TRBD1 matches at 8 bases. The CDR3 loop spans 15 amino acids. Germline V CDR1 and CDR2: KGHDR, SFDVKD. Trimming removed 4 bases from V and 8 bases from J; junction bases left unmatched: 8. The DNA for the CDR3 is TGTGCCACCAGTGACCCGACAGGGGTCGGCGAAAAACTGTTTTTT. The encoded protein is CATSDPTGVGEKLFF.

The chain employs TRBV18 and TRBJ2-3, with TRBD1 matching 10 bases. After removal of 3 bases from V and 1 base from J, the junction contained 4 bases not matched to a gene. Germline V gene lookup returns CDR1 KGHSH and CDR2 LQKENI. The CDR3 is 16 amino acids. The CDR3 bases are TGTGCCAGCTCACCTATGGGGACAGGGGGCACAGATACGCAGTATTTT. The encoded protein is CASSPMGTGGTDTQYF.

The chain has TRBV27 and TRBJ2-1, with 14 bases identical to TRBD2. In germline, CDR1 is MNHEY, CDR2 SMNVEV (reference sequence). J was trimmed by 7 bases and V by 3 bases; bases with no gene match: 8. The CDR3 consists of 17 residues. CDR3 coding DNA: TGTGCCAGCAGTTTTTTGACTAGCGGGGGGGCTCGTAATGAGCAGTTCTTC. Encoded protein: CASSFLTSGGARNEQFF.

This chain connects TRBV9 to TRBJ1-2; the match to TRBD1 covers 7 bases. Germline CDR1 is SGDLS and CDR2 is YYNGEE. This CDR3 contains 14 residues. J lost 3 bases, V lost 4 bases, and 6 bases had no gene match. As DNA, the CDR3 is TGTGCCAGCAGCATGGAGGGGGCCCACTATGGCTACACCTTC. Translating gives CASSMEGAHYGYTF.

The J gene is TRBJ2-1, the V gene TRBV19; 8 nucleotides align to TRBD1. CDR1 is LNHDA, CDR2 SQIVND, per germline (reference sequence). The length of the CDR3 is 14 residues. V shed 3 bases and J 7 bases; nucleotides not matched to a gene: 5. The CDR3 is CASSITGGRNEQFF. The CDR3 bases are TGTGCCAGTAGTATCACAGGGGGAAGGAATGAGCAGTTCTTC. Looking up the rest from reference TRBV19 and TRBJ2-1 gives the full variable domain: DGGITQSPKYLFRKEGQNVTLSCEQNLNHDAMYWYRQDPGQGLRLIYYSQIVNDFQKGDIAEGYSVSREKKESFPLTVTSAQKNPTAFYLCASSITGGRNEQFFGPGTRLTVL.

The chain combines TRBV6-5 with TRBJ1-5; D call uncertain. The CDR3 is 13 amino acids. Trimming pared 4 bases from V and 7 bases from J, leaving 11 bases between. Per germline, CDR1 MNHEY and CDR2 SVGAGI. The CDR3 region is CASSSLREQPQHF. CDR3 coding DNA: TGTGCCAGCAGTTCGCTTCGGGAACAGCCCCAGCATTTT.

The V and J genes are TRBV5-4 and TRBJ2-7; D gene ambiguous. This CDR3 is 12 amino acids long. Deletions cut 2 bases from V and 5 bases from J, with 8 bases between. Looked up from germline, CDR1 is SGHNT and CDR2 is YYREEE (reference sequence). This chain's CDR3 is CASSFQQNEQYF. In DNA form, the CDR3 reads TGTGCCAGCAGCTTTCAACAGAACGAGCAGTACTTC.

The chain has TRBV28 and TRBJ2-7; no firm D call. CDR3 length: 14 residues. Germline V lookup: CDR1 MDHEN, CDR2 SYDVKM. V was trimmed by 6 bases and J by 0 bases, leaving 12 bases between them. The CDR3 loop is CASSDPPGSYEQYF. In nucleotides, the CDR3 is TGTGCCAGCAGCGACCCCCCGGGCTCCTACGAGCAGTACTTC.